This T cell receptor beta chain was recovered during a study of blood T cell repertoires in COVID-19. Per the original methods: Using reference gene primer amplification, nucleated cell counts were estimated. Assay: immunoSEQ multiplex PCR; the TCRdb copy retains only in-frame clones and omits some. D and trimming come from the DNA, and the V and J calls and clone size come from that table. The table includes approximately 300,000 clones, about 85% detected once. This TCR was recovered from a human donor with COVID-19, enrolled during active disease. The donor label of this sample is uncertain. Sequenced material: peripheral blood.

The CDR3 coding sequence is TGCGCCAGCAGCTTTGACAGCCCGAACACTGAAGCTTTCTTT. As protein: CASSFDSPNTEAFF. The chain joins TRBV5-1 to TRBJ1-1, with D maybe TRBD1 (5 bases). The germline V gene has CDR1 SGHRS and CDR2 YFSETQ. Trimming shortened V by 2 bases and J by 1 base, and 9 bases separated the two germline ends. The CDR3 extends over 14 amino acids.